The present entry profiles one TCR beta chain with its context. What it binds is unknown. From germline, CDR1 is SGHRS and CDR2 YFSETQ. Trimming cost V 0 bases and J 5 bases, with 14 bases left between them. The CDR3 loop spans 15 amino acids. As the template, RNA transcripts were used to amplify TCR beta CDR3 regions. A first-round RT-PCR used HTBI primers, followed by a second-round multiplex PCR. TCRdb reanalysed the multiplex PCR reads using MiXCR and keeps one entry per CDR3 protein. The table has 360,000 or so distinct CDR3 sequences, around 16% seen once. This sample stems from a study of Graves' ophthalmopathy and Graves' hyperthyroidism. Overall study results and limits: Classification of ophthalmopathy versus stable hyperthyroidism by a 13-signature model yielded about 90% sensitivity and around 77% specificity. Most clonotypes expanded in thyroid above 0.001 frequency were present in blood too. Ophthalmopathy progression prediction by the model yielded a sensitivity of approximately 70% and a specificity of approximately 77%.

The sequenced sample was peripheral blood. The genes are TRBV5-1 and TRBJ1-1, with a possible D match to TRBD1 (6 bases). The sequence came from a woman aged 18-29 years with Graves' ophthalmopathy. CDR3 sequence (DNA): TGCGCCAGCAGCTTGGGGACAGTCGGGGAGACTGAAGCTTTCTTT. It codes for CASSLGTVGETEAFF.